This T cell receptor beta chain was recovered during a study of beta chain features in type 1 diabetes. Overall study results and limits: Across all four CD4+ subsets, people with type 1 diabetes showed modestly shorter TCRB CDR3s. Individuals with type 1 diabetes displayed fewer insertions and more deletions at VDJ junctions. A greater similarity of naive, central memory and Treg TCRB repertoires was seen among patients than among healthy donors.

Comments on this clone: Its antigen remains unidentified.

Trimming pared 0 bases from V and 8 bases from J, leaving 11 bases between. Germline V gene lookup returns CDR1 SGHNT and CDR2 YYREEE (reference sequence). This CDR3 contains 14 residues. The isolated RNA, all of it, was reverse transcribed, so expressed TCRB transcripts were what got sequenced. Mean read depth for naive, central memory and regulatory T cell samples was about 3.4 million reads. TCRdb's table, derived via immunoSEQ multiplex PCR, lists solely in-frame clones and lacks some. The sample lists 640,000 or so clones; 13% were seen once. The sequencing input was naive CD4+ T cells from blood. This sequence originates from a man aged 18 to 35 with type 1 diabetes. The rearrangement joins TRBV5-4 to TRBJ1-4, with D uncertain. CDR3 in amino acids: CASSLAGLSEKLFF. The CDR3 coding sequence is TGTGCCAGCAGCTTGGCGGGTTTATCAGAAAAACTGTTTTTT.